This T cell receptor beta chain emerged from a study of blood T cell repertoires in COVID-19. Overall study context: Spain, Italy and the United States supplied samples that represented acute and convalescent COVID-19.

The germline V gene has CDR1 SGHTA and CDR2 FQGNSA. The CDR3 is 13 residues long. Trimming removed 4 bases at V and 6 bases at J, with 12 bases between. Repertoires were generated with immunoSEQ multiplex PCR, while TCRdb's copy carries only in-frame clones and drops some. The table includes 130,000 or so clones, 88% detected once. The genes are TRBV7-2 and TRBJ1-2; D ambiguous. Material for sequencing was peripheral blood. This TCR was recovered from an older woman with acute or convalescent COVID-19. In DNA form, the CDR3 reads TGTGCCAGCAGCTCGGTGGAGCTGGATGGCTACACCTTC. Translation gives CASSSVELDGYTF.